This paragraph covers one TCR beta chain sequence. Its antigen is not known. Clones were sequenced by immunoSEQ multiplex PCR, and TCRdb holds only the in-frame ones, with some missing. The sample holds about 1.5 million clones, about 96% seen once. CDR3 length: 19 residues. Germline lookup yields CDR1 SNHLY and CDR2 FYNNEI. V was clipped by 6 bases and J by 0 bases, with 26 bases between them. Donors were Caucasian adults residing in Nashville, Tennessee, USA. These data originate in a study of shared clonotypes between healthy human individuals. Looking at the study overall: Plates per donor: three CD4 naive, three CD4 memory, two CD8 naive, one CD8 memory.

Study-level findings and limits: Large depth notwithstanding, sorted-subset sequencing proved incomplete by rarefaction.

This chain uses TRBV2 with TRBJ1-1, with a weak D call TRBD1 (6 bases). Specimen: naive CD4+ T cells sorted from blood. The subset was: CD45RA+ positively selected. This clonotype was sampled from a man aged 30 to 39 in good health. The CDR3 nucleotides read TGTGCCAGCAGCTCCCGCGTGACAGGCTCCTTGCCTTTGAACACTGAAGCTTTCTTT. Translating gives CASSSRVTGSLPLNTEAFF.